Following are 22 T cell receptor beta chains from one sample sequenced in a study of T cell responses to AZD1222 COVID-19 vaccine. Sequencing was performed with immunoSEQ multiplex PCR; in TCRdb, only in-frame clones are kept and a portion is missing. The sample yields roughly 97,000 clones, approximately 91% seen once. This sample comprised peripheral blood, obtained on day 0 of AZD1222 vaccination. Receptors were obtained from an adult in good health.

V and J are TRBV30 and TRBJ1-6; TRBD1 might be the D (5 bases). The CDR3 extends over 12 amino acids. In germline, CDR1 is GTSNPN, CDR2 SVGIG (reference sequence). Deletions cut 8 bases from V and 7 bases from J, with 12 bases between. The CDR3 sequence is CAGGGENSPLHF. CDR3 sequence (DNA): TGTGCCGGGGGGGGAGAGAATTCACCCCTCCACTTT. Full variable domain (missing parts from reference TRBV30 and TRBJ1-6): SQTIHQWPATLVQPVGSPLSLECTVEGTSNPNLYWYRQAAGRGLQLLFYSVGIGQISSEVPQNLSASRPQDRQFILSSKKLLLSDSGFYLCAGGGENSPLHFGNGTRLTVT.

This sequence joins TRBV4-1 and TRBJ1-2, with D possibly being TRBD1 (5 bases). The CDR3 extends over 17 amino acids. Per the germline V gene, CDR1 is MGHRA and CDR2 is YSYEKL. The germline V and J ends were trimmed by 5 bases and 3 bases, with 22 bases remaining between them. CDR3 protein: CASSNPGTPSKDYGYTF. As DNA, the CDR3 is TGCGCCAGCAGCAACCCCGGGACTCCCTCCAAGGACTATGGCTACACCTTC.

The chain is built from TRBV6-6 and TRBJ1-4; 11 positions match TRBD1. The CDR3 covers 15 residues. With 2 bases clipped from V and 7 bases from J, the junction kept 3 bases outside the gene matches. Looked up from germline, CDR1 is MNHNY and CDR2 is SVGAGI (reference sequence). CDR3 nucleotides: TGTGCCAGCAGTTACCCGGACAGGGGGCTTGAAAAACTGTTTTTT. As protein: CASSYPDRGLEKLFF.

V gene TRBV7-9 combines with J gene TRBJ1-5, with TRBD1 matching 9 bases. This CDR3 has 15 amino acids. The germline V gene encodes CDR1 SEHNR and CDR2 FQNEAQ (reference sequence). Trimming removed 5 bases from V and 4 bases from J; junction bases left unmatched: 6. The CDR3 is CASSPDRGGNQPQHF. The CDR3 region has the DNA TGTGCCAGCAGCCCGGACAGGGGAGGGAATCAGCCCCAGCATTTT.

The chain carries TRBV12-5 and TRBJ1-4; D remains ambiguous. Trimming removed 6 bases from V and 0 bases from J, with 17 bases in between. The CDR3 is made up of 17 amino acids. CDR1 and CDR2 (germline): LGHNT, FRNRAP. CDR3 DNA: TGTGCTAGTGGCTTCATTGTTAGTCGCGCAACTAATGAAAAACTGTTTTTT. This sequence encodes CASGFIVSRATNEKLFF.

The chain carries TRBV9 and TRBJ2-1; D unresolved. This CDR3 spans 12 amino acids. V lost 3 bases to trimming and J lost 4 bases, with 5 bases between them. Germline CDR1 is SGDLS and CDR2 is YYNGEE. The CDR3 DNA follows: TGTGCCAGCAGCGACAGTTACAATGAGCAGTTCTTC. This gives the protein CASSDSYNEQFF. Variable domain in full (rest from reference TRBV9 and TRBJ2-1): DSGVTQTPKHLITATGQRVTLRCSPRSGDLSVYWYQQSLDQGLQFLIQYYNGEERAKGNILERFSAQQFPDLHSELNLSSLELGDSALYFCASSDSYNEQFFGPGTRLTVL.

The chain recombines TRBV9 with TRBJ2-5; D is perhaps TRBD1 (6 bases). The CDR3 runs to 13 residues. The germline V and J ends were trimmed by 2 bases and 4 bases, with 9 bases remaining between them. Germline V gene lookup returns CDR1 SGDLS and CDR2 YYNGEE. The CDR3 reads CASSVGRGETQYF. CDR3 bases: TGTGCCAGCAGCGTCGGCAGGGGAGAGACCCAGTACTTC.

The sample holds one count of this clone. The J gene is TRBJ1-5, the V gene TRBV2; D is uncertain. This CDR3 is 14 amino acids long. Deletions cut 3 bases from V and 9 bases from J, with 15 bases between. Germline V gene sequence: CDR1 SNHLY, CDR2 FYNNEI. The CDR3 sequence: CASSDSFGASPQHF. The CDR3 nucleotides read TGTGCCAGCAGTGATTCCTTTGGCGCCTCGCCCCAGCATTTT.

Only one count was recorded for this clone. The rearrangement links TRBV23-1 to TRBJ2-7, with TRBD1 as a possible D gene (5 bases). TRBV23-1 is known as an ORF, though its function is uncertain. The CDR3 has 14 residues. V was shortened by 2 bases and J by 2 bases, with 10 bases between the two germline ends. In nucleotides, the CDR3 is TGCGCCAGCAGTCAAGCAGGGAATCCCTACGAGCAGTACTTC. Residues: CASSQAGNPYEQYF.

This clone was recorded many times. This CDR3 is also generated by other DNA sequences in the sample. The V gene is TRBV6-5, the J gene TRBJ2-7; 12 bases are a match to TRBD1. V was clipped by 7 bases and J by 3 bases; unmatched bases: 4. The CDR3 has 14 amino acids. Germline lookup yields CDR1 MNHEY and CDR2 SVGAGI. The CDR3 sequence: CASNRDRGRYEQYF. In DNA, the CDR3 is TGTGCCAGCAACCGGGACAGGGGGCGCTACGAGCAGTACTTC.

The chain recombines TRBV19 with TRBJ2-7, with D tentatively TRBD1 or TRBD2 (5 bases each). This CDR3 has 13 residues. The ends were cut back, 7 bases at V and 5 bases at J, with 15 bases in the middle. Per the germline V gene, CDR1 is LNHDA and CDR2 is SQIVND (reference sequence). The CDR3 coding sequence is TGTGCCAGTACGCCGGGGCAGGGCAACGAGCAGTACTTC. It specifies CASTPGQGNEQYF. The complete variable domain, with remaining parts taken from reference TRBV19 and TRBJ2-7, reads DGGITQSPKYLFRKEGQNVTLSCEQNLNHDAMYWYRQDPGQGLRLIYYSQIVNDFQKGDIAEGYSVSREKKESFPLTVTSAQKNPTAFYLCASTPGQGNEQYFGPGTRLTVT.

The chain has TRBV10-3 and TRBJ1-2; 8 bases are shared with TRBD1. Losses at the gene ends were 0 bases for V and 5 bases for J; bases not matched to a gene: 8. The CDR3 has 16 amino acids. From germline, CDR1 is ENHRY and CDR2 SYGVKD. This CDR3 is CAISESPGQGTYGYTF. CDR3 in DNA: TGTGCCATCAGTGAGTCCCCTGGACAGGGAACTTATGGCTACACCTTC.

The chain employs TRBV9 and TRBJ2-3; D may match TRBD1 or TRBD2 (5 bases each). This CDR3 is 15 amino acids long. V was shortened by 4 bases and J by 2 bases, with 14 bases between the two germline ends. CDR1 and CDR2 from the germline V gene are SGDLS and YYNGEE. The CDR3 loop reads CASSPAGTFTDTQYF. The CDR3, as DNA: TGTGCCAGCAGCCCCGCCGGGACCTTCACAGATACGCAGTATTTT.

The CDR3 nucleotides are TGTGCCAGCTCACCTCTATCGAGCTCCTACAATGAGCAGTTCTTC. Translation: CASSPLSSSYNEQFF. This rearrangement joins TRBV18 to TRBJ2-1; unclear D gene. Between the trimmed V and J ends, which lost 3 bases and 0 bases, there was a span of 9 bases. The CDR3 sequence is 15 residues long. In germline, CDR1 is KGHSH, CDR2 LQKENI.

V usage is TRBV19 and J usage is TRBJ1-1; D unresolved. There are 13 residues in the CDR3. Germline CDR1 LNHDA, CDR2 SQIVND (reference sequence). The ends were cut back, 9 bases at V and 0 bases at J, with 11 bases in the middle. The CDR3 sequence: CASVRLMNTEAFF. Written as DNA, the CDR3 is TGTGCCAGCGTAAGGCTTATGAACACTGAAGCTTTCTTT.

The J gene is TRBJ1-2, the V gene TRBV11-2; 7 nucleotides agree with TRBD1. The CDR3 is 13 residues long. Germline V gives CDR1 SGHAT, CDR2 FQNNGV. V trimming: 5 bases; J trimming: 7 bases; junction bases outside the gene matches: 7. CDR3 amino acids: CASSPTGSLGYTF. Written as DNA, the CDR3 is TGTGCCAGCAGCCCGACAGGGTCTCTTGGCTACACCTTC.

The rearrangement links TRBV19 to TRBJ1-1; no clear D. V dropped 3 bases and J dropped 1 base, with 6 bases sitting between them. Germline assignment: CDR1 LNHDA and CDR2 SQIVND (reference sequence). The CDR3 is 13 amino acids. The CDR3 DNA reads as TGTGCCAGTAGTATCAATACGAACACTGAAGCTTTCTTT. Protein sequence: CASSINTNTEAFF.

The chain recombines TRBV10-2 with TRBJ2-7; no firm D call. The CDR3 covers 12 residues. Trimming pared 6 bases from V and 0 bases from J, leaving 6 bases between. Germline lookup yields CDR1 WSHSY and CDR2 SAAADI. The chain's CDR3 is CASRDLSYEQYF. The DNA for the CDR3 is TGCGCCAGCAGGGACCTCTCCTACGAGCAGTACTTC.

The chain employs TRBV5-5 and TRBJ2-3; maybe TRBD2 (6 bases). The CDR3 sequence is 15 residues long. From germline, CDR1 is SGHKS and CDR2 YYEKEE (reference sequence). V gave up 6 bases and J gave up 0 bases, with 14 bases separating them. CDR3 sequence (DNA): TGTGCCAGCATCCCCGGGGGTGGAAGCACAGATACGCAGTATTTT. It codes for CASIPGGGSTDTQYF.

This clone was observed once. V is TRBV7-3 and J is TRBJ2-1; D is perhaps TRBD2 (7 bases). The germline gives CDR1 SGHTA, CDR2 FQGTGA. This CDR3 has 15 residues. Trimming stripped 5 bases from V and 9 bases from J, with 20 bases between. CDR3 protein: CASSPGGRTFSEQFF. In DNA form, the CDR3 reads TGTGCCAGCAGCCCCGGGGGGCGTACGTTTAGTGAGCAGTTCTTC.

This clone was seen a few times. V usage is TRBV15 and J usage is TRBJ2-7; D unresolved. This CDR3 comprises 14 residues. The germline V gene encodes CDR1 LNHNV and CDR2 YYDKDF (reference sequence). The germline V and J ends were trimmed by 0 bases and 3 bases, with 9 bases remaining between them. The CDR3 here is CATSRDERNYEQYF. CDR3 in DNA: TGTGCCACCAGCAGAGATGAGAGGAACTACGAGCAGTACTTC.

The chain couples TRBV7-9 to TRBJ1-5; D is unclear. The CDR3 runs 14 residues. Germline V gene lookup returns CDR1 SEHNR and CDR2 FQNEAQ (reference sequence). V was clipped by 5 bases and J by 2 bases, with 10 bases between them. DNA of the CDR3: TGTGCCAGCAGCCAAACTGGTGGCAATCAGCCCCAGCATTTT. This codes for CASSQTGGNQPQHF.